This TCR beta chain was identified in a study of glioma-infiltrating T cells after dendritic cell vaccination. At the level of the study: Between the early 2000s and the early 2010s, patients got autologous tumor lysate-pulsed dendritic cell vaccines. Whole-study results and caveats: Patients with more pretreatment TILs had longer time to progression and survival.

The time point denotes: after dendritic cell vaccination, including at tumor progression/relapse. Patients had residual fresh-frozen tumor tissue and more than two years of survival data. The assay was immunoSEQ multiplex PCR, and TCRdb's table has in-frame clones only and misses some. The table has about 9,200 clones, roughly 86% seen once; the top ten hold roughly two fifths. Germline V gene sequence: CDR1 SGHDT, CDR2 YYEEEE. Deletions cut 4 bases from V and 1 base from J, with 19 bases between. The CDR3 is 17 residues long. On this clone itself: The antigen is not known.

The sequence derives from a human donor with glioblastoma. This chain connects TRBV5-6 to TRBJ2-3; D perhaps matches TRBD2 (5 bases). This specimen consisted of blood, obtained after dendritic cell vaccination. The CDR3 region is CASSDGIAQKGTDTQYF. The CDR3 DNA reads TGTGCCAGCAGCGATGGGATAGCGCAAAAGGGCACAGATACGCAGTATTTT. Supplemented by reference TRBV5-6 and TRBJ2-3, the full variable domain reads DAGVTQSPTHLIKTRGQQVTLRCSPKSGHDTVSWYQQALGQGPQFIFQYYEEEERQRGNFPDRFSGHQFPNYSSELNVNALLLGDSALYLCASSDGIAQKGTDTQYFGPGTRLTVL.